The following is a TCR beta chain sequence with its context. Its specificity is unknown. This sample stems from a study of cytomegalovirus exposure and HLA in healthy donors. This CDR3 spans 14 amino acids. V was clipped by 6 bases and J by 4 bases; unmatched bases: 5. The V gene's germline CDR1 is MNHNY and CDR2 SVGAGI (reference sequence). Donors counted as nominally healthy when sampled, yet unrecorded immune exposures were likely. Whole-study findings and limits: In a later analysis, at a false discovery rate of 0.05, roughly 17,000 TCR beta sequences matched HLA alleles.

Primers: 60 Vbeta forward and 13 Jbeta reverse. Measured with immunoSEQ multiplex PCR; TCRdb has only the in-frame clones, and not every one. The repertoire holds almost 70,000 clones, with approximately 70% as singletons. The sequencing sample was made of PBMCs. The clonotype originates from a male donor in good health and CMV-seropositive. The chain joins TRBV6-6 to TRBJ1-5; 8 bases match TRBD1. DNA for the CDR3: TGTGCCAGCAGGGACAGGGAAAGAAATCAGCCCCAGCATTTT. Its translation is CASRDRERNQPQHF.